The clone carrying this TCR beta chain was seen many times. This specimen belongs to a study of T cells in Graves' hyperthyroidism and ophthalmopathy. RNA transcripts gave rise to amplified TCR beta CDR3 regions. Carried out on the TCR CDR3, a first-round RT-PCR used the HTBI primer set. TCRdb redid the calling of the multiplex PCR reads with MiXCR, one entry per CDR3 protein. The sample includes some 180,000 distinct CDR3 sequences, over 15% of them seen just once. CDR1 and CDR2 from the germline V gene are MNHNS and SASEGT. There are 14 residues in the CDR3. Trimming left V 5 bases short and J 4 bases short, with 13 bases between.

Sample: blood. The TCR originated in a woman between 45 and 60 years old with Graves' hyperthyroidism. The V call is TRBV6-1, the J call TRBJ2-3; D ambiguous. The CDR3 DNA reads TGTGCCAGCAGTTATACAGCAGAGGCAGATACGCAGTATTTT. Its translation is CASSYTAEADTQYF.